The 29 T cell receptor beta chains given below trace back to one sample, sequenced in a study of T cells after yellow fever vaccination. TCRdb re-called the 5' RACE reads through MiXCR, storing one row per CDR3 protein. The repertoire consists of more than 300,000 distinct CDR3 sequences, with roughly 10% occurring once and the leading ten covering over 3%. The material sequenced was CD4+ T cells sorted from PBMCs, taken 45 days after the yellow fever booster vaccination. These receptors all come from a man aged 18-30 years who received the YFV17D yellow fever vaccine.

This chain joins TRBV12-3 or TRBV12-4 and TRBJ1-4, with a tentative D call TRBD1 (5 bases). This CDR3 region has 15 residues. Trimming took 5 bases from V and 0 from J, leaving 10 bases between them. This CDR3 is CASSLGAATNEKLFF. In nucleotides, the CDR3 is TGTGCCAGCAGTCTAGGGGCTGCAACTAATGAAAAACTGTTTTTT.

The chain has TRBV3-1 and TRBJ2-5; 11 nucleotides line up with TRBD2. CDR1 is LGHDT, CDR2 YNNKEL, per germline (reference sequence). The CDR3 contains 16 residues. J was trimmed by 10 bases and V by 4 bases; bases with no gene match: 14. The CDR3 coding sequence is TGTGCCAGCAGCCCCCTAGCGGGGGGTCGGAGTCGGGACCAGTACTTC. Its translation is CASSPLAGGRSRDQYF.

V is TRBV20-1 and J is TRBJ2-5; D is perhaps TRBD2 (6 bases). This CDR3 is built from 13 residues. The V gene lost 0 bases and the J gene lost 4 bases, with 9 bases spanning the gap. Germline-derived CDR1 and CDR2 are DFQATT and SNEGSKA (reference sequence). Here the CDR3 DNA reads TGCAGTGCTAGAGATTGGGGGGTAGAGACCCAGTACTTC. It is translated as CSARDWGVETQYF.

This chain links TRBV12-3 or TRBV12-4 with TRBJ2-2; TRBD1 matches 8 bases. Trimming cost V 4 bases and J 4 bases; bases outside gene matches: 5. CDR3 length: 15 amino acids. The CDR3 region is CASSSIRGRTGELFF. In DNA form, the CDR3 reads TGTGCCAGCAGTTCTATCAGGGGGCGCACCGGGGAGCTGTTTTTT.

The sample holds many counts of this clonotype. The chain has TRBV7-9 and TRBJ2-2; D possibly corresponds to TRBD2 (6 bases). V was shortened by 3 bases and J by 6 bases, with 17 bases between the two germline ends. CDR1 is SEHNR and CDR2 is FQNEAQ in the germline V gene (reference sequence). The CDR3 sequence is 16 residues long. CDR3 in DNA: TGTGCCAGCAGCTTTGGGGGTTCCGGGACTCCCGGGGAGCTGTTTTTT. It encodes CASSFGGSGTPGELFF.

This clonotype was found a few times. The chain uses TRBV10-2 and TRBJ2-7; 7 nucleotides line up with TRBD2. The V segment lost 3 bases and the J segment 0 bases; nucleotides outside the gene matches: 8. Germline CDR1 WSHSY, CDR2 SAAADI. The CDR3 sequence is 16 residues long. The CDR3 DNA reads TGCGCCAGCAGTGACCTTATGGGGGGGAACTCCTACGAGCAGTACTTC. Residues: CASSDLMGGNSYEQYF.

The chain uses TRBV5-5 and TRBJ1-1; D unresolved. CDR3 size: 14 residues. Per germline, CDR1 SGHKS and CDR2 YYEKEE (reference sequence). V was clipped by 0 bases and J by 7 bases, with 13 bases between them. This CDR3 reads CASSLALARGEAFF. In DNA form, the CDR3 reads TGTGCCAGCAGCTTGGCCTTGGCTCGTGGTGAAGCTTTCTTT.

In its sample, this clonotype was seen a few times. J is TRBJ1-6 and V is TRBV2, with 8 bases fitting TRBD1. CDR1 and CDR2 (germline): SNHLY, FYNNEI. The CDR3 has 14 amino acids. V gave up 7 bases and J gave up 10 bases; unmatched junction bases: 9. In DNA form, the CDR3 reads TGTGCCAGCACCGACAGGGGAAAAGGATCACCCCTCCACTTT. It encodes CASTDRGKGSPLHF.

This clonotype showed up just a few times. The gene calls are TRBV18 and TRBJ2-2; 10 nucleotides line up with TRBD1. The CDR3 runs 15 residues. Germline loops: CDR1 KGHSH, CDR2 LQKENI. J was trimmed by 6 bases and V by 3 bases; bases with no gene match: 4. The CDR3 is CASSPDRGLSGELFF. In DNA form, the CDR3 reads TGTGCCAGCTCACCCGACAGGGGGCTTTCCGGGGAGCTGTTTTTT.

This rearrangement joins TRBV18 to TRBJ2-3, with 14 bases that match TRBD2. The length of the CDR3 is 19 residues. CDR1 is KGHSH, CDR2 LQKENI, per germline. V dropped 4 bases and J dropped 0; count of bases not matched to a gene: 9. CDR3: CASSLTGTSGGTSTDTQYF. CDR3 sequence (DNA): TGTGCCAGCTCACTAACTGGGACTAGCGGGGGCACAAGCACAGATACGCAGTATTTT.

The chain recombines TRBV7-2 with TRBJ2-5; 7 bases line up with TRBD1. V was clipped by 0 bases and J by 1 base; unmatched bases: 5. This CDR3 is 16 amino acids long. From germline, CDR1 is SGHTA and CDR2 FQGNSA. Here the CDR3 DNA reads TGTGCCAGCAGCTTAGCGTTGGACAGGACCCAAGAGACCCAGTACTTC. Amino acids: CASSLALDRTQETQYF.

This clonotype was observed at least ten times. This chain joins TRBV3-1 and TRBJ2-6; D unresolved. Germline CDR1 and CDR2: LGHDT and YNNKEL (reference sequence). V lost 0 bases and J lost 13, with 7 bases in between. The CDR3 extends over 12 amino acids. The CDR3 nucleotides are TGTGCCAGCAGCCAAGATCTAGGGGTCCTGACTTTC. Protein product: CASSQDLGVLTF.

Only a few counts were recorded for this clonotype. The rearrangement joins TRBV4-3 to TRBJ2-1, with TRBD2 matching over 11 bases. The V gene end was trimmed by 0 bases and the J gene end by 0 bases; junction bases not matched to a gene: 10. Per germline, CDR1 LGHNA and CDR2 YSLEER. This CDR3 comprises 20 residues. CDR3 in DNA: TGCGCCAGCAGCCAAGATTTGGGACTAGCGGCCCTGAGCTCCTACAATGAGCAGTTCTTC. The encoded protein is CASSQDLGLAALSSYNEQFF.

This chain joins TRBV4-2 and TRBJ2-3; a possible D gene is TRBD2 (5 bases). This CDR3 spans 13 amino acids. CDR1 is LGHNA, CDR2 YNFKEQ, per germline. V lost 4 bases and J lost 7, with 12 bases in between. CDR3 region: CASSPERPHTQYF. Written as DNA, the CDR3 is TGTGCCAGCAGCCCTGAGCGGCCGCATACGCAGTATTTT.

This clonotype was counted many times. The CDR3 does not close with the conserved phenylalanine or tryptophan, likely indicating a read error. The DNA is omitted, as the CDR3 cannot be located on it reliably, and the CDR3 follows TCRdb's listing. The chain uses TRBV20-1 and TRBJ2-1; TRBD2, the D gene given by the table, was not confirmed from the DNA. The CDR3 contains 13 residues when both ends are counted. Per germline, CDR1 DFQATT and CDR2 SNEGSKA (reference sequence). The chain's CDR3 is CSASLPHLAGGLL.

This clonotype showed up just a few times. The chain combines TRBV5-1 with TRBJ2-5, with 8 bases identical to TRBD2. There are 16 residues in the CDR3. Germline V gene data show CDR1 as SGHRS and CDR2 as YFSETQ. V was pared by 2 bases and J by 1 base, with 7 bases of the junction left unmatched. The CDR3 loop reads CASSFVGGGLQETQYF. CDR3 coding DNA: TGCGCCAGCAGCTTTGTCGGCGGGGGGCTCCAAGAGACCCAGTACTTC.

This clonotype appeared a few times. The V and J genes are TRBV20-1 and TRBJ1-1, with 7 bases identical to TRBD1. The CDR3 spans 11 residues. CDR1 is DFQATT and CDR2 is SNEGSKA in the germline V gene (reference sequence). The CDR3 DNA is TGCAGGGGGACAGAGTCGGATGAAGCTTTCTTT. Protein product: CRGTESDEAFF.

The chain carries TRBV11-1 and TRBJ2-5; the D gene is possibly TRBD1 (5 bases). The V end was cut by 5 bases, the J end by 4 bases, with 11 bases between. CDR3 size: 13 residues. Germline loops: CDR1 SGHAT, CDR2 FQDESV (reference sequence). The CDR3 loop reads CASSAARAETQYF. The CDR3 DNA follows: TGTGCCAGCAGCGCCGCCAGGGCAGAGACCCAGTACTTC.

The sample holds one count of this clonotype. V is TRBV20-1 and J is TRBJ1-3; the D is unclear. The V end lost 6 bases, the J end lost 0 bases, and 12 bases lay between the germline ends. The CDR3 runs to 14 residues. Germline CDR1 is DFQATT and CDR2 is SNEGSKA (reference sequence). The CDR3 DNA is TGCAGTGCCCCGCTTCCCGACTCTGGAAACACCATATATTTT. Residues: CSAPLPDSGNTIYF.

V usage is TRBV28 and J usage is TRBJ2-3, with D possibly matching TRBD2 (6 bases). From germline, CDR1 is MDHEN and CDR2 SYDVKM. Trimming removed 3 bases from V and 4 bases from J, with 14 bases in between. The length of the CDR3 is 15 residues. CDR3 DNA sequence: TGTGCCAGCAGTTTTGGGGGGTTGCGAGCAGATACGCAGTATTTT. It encodes CASSFGGLRADTQYF. Full variable domain (remainder filled in from reference TRBV28 and TRBJ2-3): DVKVTQSSRYLVKRTGEKVFLECVQDMDHENMFWYRQDPGLGLRLIYFSYDVKMKEKGDIPEGYSVSREKKERFSLILESASTNQTSMYLCASSFGGLRADTQYFGPGTRLTVL.

This clonotype has just a few counts. This chain joins TRBV5-1 and TRBJ1-1; 8 nucleotides match TRBD1. Trimming at V came to 2 bases and at J to 0 bases, leaving 9 bases not matched to a gene. The CDR3 sequence is 17 residues long. The V gene's germline CDR1 is SGHRS and CDR2 YFSETQ. The CDR3 sequence is CASSFVAGGFLNTEAFF. The CDR3 region has the DNA TGCGCCAGCAGCTTCGTGGCAGGGGGCTTTCTGAACACTGAAGCTTTCTTT.

The J gene is TRBJ2-5, the V gene TRBV7-3; no clear D gene. Trimming took off 5 bases at V and 5 bases at J, with 15 bases between the two ends. The V gene's germline CDR1 is SGHTA and CDR2 FQGTGA. The CDR3 runs to 14 residues. CDR3 coding DNA: TGTGCCAGCAGCCCCGACCTTAACACGGAGACCCAGTACTTC. It is translated as CASSPDLNTETQYF.

This clonotype was observed a handful of times. This chain joins TRBV20-1 and TRBJ1-1; D call uncertain. Germline assignment: CDR1 DFQATT and CDR2 SNEGSKA (reference sequence). V was pared by 2 bases and J by 4 bases, with 14 bases between. This CDR3 has 14 residues. Here the CDR3 reads CSARHEQRGTEAFF. Written as DNA, the CDR3 is TGCAGTGCTAGACACGAACAGCGGGGCACTGAAGCTTTCTTT.

This clonotype appeared a few times. V and J are TRBV2 and TRBJ2-7; 11 bases agree with TRBD1. J was trimmed by 7 bases and V by 5 bases; bases with no gene match: 7. The CDR3 contains 14 residues. Per germline, CDR1 SNHLY and CDR2 FYNNEI. The CDR3 sequence is CASSPDRGLWEQYF. DNA for the CDR3: TGTGCCAGCAGTCCGGACAGGGGGCTGTGGGAGCAGTACTTC.

This chain's CDR3 is CASSQVTGVNSPLHF. The CDR3 DNA reads as TGTGCCAGCAGCCAGGTTACAGGGGTTAATTCACCCCTCCACTTT. This chain links TRBV3-1 with TRBJ1-6; 7 positions match TRBD1. This CDR3 region has 15 residues. The germline gives CDR1 LGHDT, CDR2 YNNKEL (reference sequence). J gave up 6 bases and V 3 bases, and 5 bases lay outside the gene matches.

CDR3 residues: CSAPGQGKYEQYF. As DNA, the CDR3 is TGCAGTGCCCCGGGACAGGGCAAGTACGAGCAGTACTTC. The chain uses TRBV20-1 and TRBJ2-7, with 9 bases that match TRBD1. The CDR3 extends over 13 amino acids. Germline loops: CDR1 DFQATT, CDR2 SNEGSKA (reference sequence). With 6 bases clipped from V and 4 bases from J, the junction kept 7 bases outside the gene matches.

This chain connects TRBV9 to TRBJ2-3; TRBD2 agrees at 11 bases. The V and J ends lost 2 bases and 6 bases, in that order; junction bases with no gene match: 8. The CDR3 spans 16 residues. Germline V gene sequence: CDR1 SGDLS, CDR2 YYNGEE. CDR3 sequence reads: CASSVRLAGTGDTQYF. For the CDR3, the DNA is TGTGCCAGCAGCGTGAGACTAGCGGGGACGGGGGATACGCAGTATTTT.

This clonotype was detected a few times. The CDR3 is CASSSDPSVDSPLHF. CDR3 sequence (DNA): TGTGCCAGCAGCTCCGACCCATCGGTTGATTCACCCCTCCACTTT. The gene calls are TRBV7-3 and TRBJ1-6; D is undetermined. The germline V and J ends were trimmed by 4 bases and 8 bases, with 15 bases remaining between them. Germline values: CDR1 SGHTA, CDR2 FQGTGA. This CDR3 is 15 amino acids long.

This clonotype was counted a few times. The chain joins TRBV7-8 to TRBJ1-2; 9 nucleotides match TRBD1. J gave up 4 bases and V 5 bases, and 5 bases lay outside the gene matches. The CDR3 loop spans 14 amino acids. CDR1 and CDR2 (germline): SGHVS, FQNEAQ. CDR3 loop: CASSGRDRVYGYTF. Written as DNA, the CDR3 is TGTGCCAGCAGCGGCCGGGACAGGGTCTATGGCTACACCTTC.